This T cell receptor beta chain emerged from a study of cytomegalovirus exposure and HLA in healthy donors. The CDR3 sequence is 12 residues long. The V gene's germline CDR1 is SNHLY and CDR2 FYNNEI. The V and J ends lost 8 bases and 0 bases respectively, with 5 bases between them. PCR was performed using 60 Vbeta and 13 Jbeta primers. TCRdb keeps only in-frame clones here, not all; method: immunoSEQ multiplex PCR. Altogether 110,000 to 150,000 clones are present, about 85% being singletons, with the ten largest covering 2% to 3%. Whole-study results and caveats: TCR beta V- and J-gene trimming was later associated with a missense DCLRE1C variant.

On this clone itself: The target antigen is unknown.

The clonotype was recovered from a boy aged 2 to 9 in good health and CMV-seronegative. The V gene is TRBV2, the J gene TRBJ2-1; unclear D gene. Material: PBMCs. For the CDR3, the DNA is TGTGCCAGCGGCAGCTCCTACAATGAGCAGTTCTTC. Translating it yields CASGSSYNEQFF.